These 17 T cell receptor beta chains share one sample of origin, sequenced in a study of T-cell memory formation after mild COVID-19. From the 5' RACE reads, TCRdb called clonotypes with MiXCR, one entry per CDR3 protein. Counted here are tens of thousands of distinct CDR3 sequences, 20% to 25% occurring once; the ten biggest clones make up roughly 39%. The sequenced sample was PBMCs or a T cell subset sorted from them (not recorded which). Every receptor here comes from a man younger than 35 who had mild COVID-19 (a few samples of this study predate the infection). Cell type and time point are not known.

The CDR3 DNA sequence: TGTGCCAGCAGCTCATCATATTTCACGAACACCGGGGAGCTGTTTTTT. Protein: CASSSSYFTNTGELFF. The chain combines TRBV11-2 with TRBJ2-2, with D unresolved. The CDR3 is 16 amino acids. V lost 4 bases, J lost 0 bases, and 12 bases lay in between. The V gene's germline CDR1 is SGHAT and CDR2 FQNNGV.

This chain joins TRBV5-1 and TRBJ2-7; possibly TRBD1 for D (6 bases). The germline gives CDR1 SGHRS, CDR2 YFSETQ. The CDR3 loop spans 15 amino acids. The germline V and J ends were trimmed by 0 bases and 1 base, with 11 bases remaining between them. The CDR3 region has the DNA TGCGCCAGCAGCTTGGAGGGCAGGGGATCCTACGAGCAGTACTTC. Its translation: CASSLEGRGSYEQYF.

This clonotype was detected only a few times. The chain carries TRBV7-9 and TRBJ1-1; no reliable D call. The CDR3 consists of 12 residues. The germline gives CDR1 SEHNR, CDR2 FQNEAQ (reference sequence). V shed 6 bases and J shed 6 bases, with 11 bases lying between them. The CDR3, as DNA: TGTGCCAGCAGGTCGGGTTTCGCTGAAGCTTTCTTT. It is translated as CASRSGFAEAFF. The whole variable domain, filled in from reference TRBV7-9 and TRBJ1-1, reads DTGVSQNPRHKITKRGQNVTFRCDPISEHNRLYWYRQTLGQGPEFLTYFQNEAQLEKSRLLSDRFSAERPKGSFSTLEIQRTEQGDSAMYLCASRSGFAEAFFGQGTRLTVV.

This clonotype was recorded a few times. At one end the junction does not follow the germline gene, possibly because of a read error. The genes are TRBV30 and TRBJ2-1; no clear D. The germline gives CDR1 GTSNPN, CDR2 SVGIG (reference sequence). The CDR3 is 13 residues long. CDR3 sequence: CAWSVNPRLYTLF. DNA for the CDR3: TGTGCCTGGAGTGTAAATCCCCGCCTTTATACGCTCTTC.

The chain links TRBV7-9 to TRBJ1-2, with D unclear. There are 14 residues in the CDR3. Germline V CDR1 and CDR2: SEHNR, FQNEAQ (reference sequence). Trimming removed 5 bases at V and 4 bases at J, with 14 bases between. This CDR3 is CASSPGGQIYGYTF. CDR3 in DNA: TGTGCCAGCAGCCCTGGTGGCCAGATCTATGGCTACACCTTC.

The chain links TRBV20-1 to TRBJ2-3; D is tentatively TRBD1 or TRBD2 (7 bases each). The V end was cut by 3 bases, the J end by 1 base, with 14 bases between. Germline lookup yields CDR1 DFQATT and CDR2 SNEGSKA (reference sequence). This CDR3 region has 15 residues. For the CDR3, the DNA is TGCAGTGCTAGTCAGGGGGGGCGTCGCACAGATACGCAGTATTTT. Its protein product is CSASQGGRRTDTQYF.

In DNA form, the CDR3 reads TGTGCCAGCAGCTTGGTACGGAACACCGGGGAGCTGTTTTTT. It specifies CASSLVRNTGELFF. This chain uses TRBV7-6 with TRBJ2-2; no clear D. V lost 3 bases and J 1 base, leaving 6 bases between the germline ends. The CDR3 sequence is 14 residues long. Germline assignment: CDR1 SGHVS and CDR2 FNYEAQ. The full variable domain, rest sourced from reference TRBV7-6 and TRBJ2-2, is GAGVSQSPRYKVTKRGQDVALRCDPISGHVSLYWYRQALGQGPEFLTYFNYEAQQDKSGLPNDRFSAERPEGSISTLTIQRTEQRDSAMYRCASSLVRNTGELFFGEGSRLTVL.

A few counts support this clonotype. This chain joins TRBV7-2 and TRBJ2-1; D is unclear. The germline gives CDR1 SGHTA, CDR2 FQGNSA. The germline V and J ends were trimmed by 3 bases and 9 bases, with 9 bases remaining between them. The CDR3 extends over 12 amino acids. The CDR3 DNA is TGTGCCAGCAGCTTTATGGGTTCTGAGCAGTTCTTC. The encoded protein is CASSFMGSEQFF.

The chain employs TRBV10-2 and TRBJ2-1; the D call may be TRBD1 or TRBD2 (5 bases each). Germline CDR1 reads WSHSY; CDR2 reads SAAADI. The germline V and J ends were trimmed by 8 bases and 3 bases, with 11 bases remaining between them. This CDR3 is 13 amino acids long. The DNA for the CDR3 is TGCGCCAGCGGGACGCTGAACTACAATGAGCAGTTCTTC. Translated: CASGTLNYNEQFF.

The table lists this clonotype with a few counts. The chain combines TRBV7-2 with TRBJ2-7; 7 bases map to TRBD2. The CDR3 runs 14 residues. The V segment lost 4 bases and the J segment 2 bases; nucleotides outside the gene matches: 5. Looked up from germline, CDR1 is SGHTA and CDR2 is FQGNSA. The CDR3 region is CASSSRGGAYEQYF. DNA for the CDR3: TGTGCCAGCAGCTCCCGCGGGGGAGCCTACGAGCAGTACTTC.

The rearrangement links TRBV4-1 to TRBJ2-5; D is perhaps TRBD1 (5 bases). CDR1 is MGHRA and CDR2 is YSYEKL in the germline V gene. V was cut by 1 base and J by 0 bases, with 6 bases left in between. CDR3 length: 14 residues. The CDR3 protein is CASSQVGDQETQYF. In DNA, the CDR3 is TGCGCCAGCAGCCAAGTAGGGGACCAAGAGACCCAGTACTTC.

The J gene is TRBJ1-1, the V gene TRBV5-5; D is uncertain. The CDR3 extends over 14 amino acids. V shed 4 bases and J shed 4 bases, with 14 bases lying between them. Germline CDR1 SGHKS, CDR2 YYEKEE (reference sequence). CDR3 nucleotides: TGTGCCAGCAGCAGGCAGCCGAGCGGCACTGAAGCTTTCTTT. This encodes CASSRQPSGTEAFF.

This chain connects TRBV6-5 to TRBJ1-2, with D unresolved. CDR1 and CDR2 from the germline V gene are MNHEY and SVGAGI. V was clipped by 5 bases and J by 6 bases, with 25 bases between them. The CDR3 covers 17 residues. CDR3 protein: CASSKLSDAGFLDGYTF. CDR3 DNA sequence: TGTGCCAGCAGTAAGCTATCGGACGCGGGGTTTTTGGATGGCTACACCTTC.

This clonotype came up a few times. This sequence joins TRBV4-1 and TRBJ2-5, with D possibly TRBD1 on 6 matching bases. CDR3 size: 13 residues. Deletions cut 4 bases from V and 4 bases from J, with 10 bases between. CDR1 is MGHRA, CDR2 YSYEKL, per germline. The CDR3 reads CASSLTGSETQYF. CDR3 in DNA: TGCGCCAGCAGCCTGACAGGTTCAGAGACCCAGTACTTC.

V usage is TRBV29-1 and J usage is TRBJ2-7, with TRBD2 matching 11 bases. The germline CDR1 and CDR2 sequences are SQVTM and ANQGSEA. The CDR3 runs 15 residues. Trimming removed 0 bases from V and 9 bases from J; junction bases left unmatched: 10. In DNA, the CDR3 is TGCAGCGTTGAAGATCTTCGGTTAGCGGGGGGGAGGCAGTACTTC. Encoded protein: CSVEDLRLAGGRQYF.

This clonotype was observed a handful of times. This chain uses TRBV12-3 or TRBV12-4 with TRBJ1-5, with D unclear. The CDR3 runs 14 residues. Trimming stripped 6 bases from V and 3 bases from J, with 12 bases between. The DNA for the CDR3 is TGTGCCAGCAGCCTCAACAGCTACAATCAGCCCCAGCATTTT. Encoded protein: CASSLNSYNQPQHF.

Only a few counts were recorded for this clonotype. This chain joins TRBV27 and TRBJ2-1; 10 nucleotides align to TRBD2. From germline, CDR1 is MNHEY and CDR2 SMNVEV (reference sequence). The CDR3 totals 14 residues. V was pared by 10 bases and J by 7 bases, with 10 bases of the junction left unmatched. CDR3 amino acids: CATWSGGAWNEQFF. The DNA for the CDR3 is TGTGCCACCTGGAGCGGGGGGGCATGGAATGAGCAGTTCTTC.